The 14 T cell receptor beta chains below all came from one sample that was sequenced in a study of shared clonotypes between healthy human individuals. TCRdb's copy holds only in-frame clones and misses some; the assay was immunoSEQ multiplex PCR. The sample yields about 2.4 million clones, approximately 93% seen once. Sequenced material: naive CD4+ T cells from PBMCs. Subset noted: CD45RA+ positively selected. Receptors originate from a man younger than 30 in good health. Some clones in this sample may be carry-over from other donors' samples.

The CDR3, as DNA: TGTGCCAGCAGTTTAGCTTATGGGAACACTGAAGCTTTCTTT. Residues: CASSLAYGNTEAFF. This chain uses TRBV28 with TRBJ1-1, with no clear D. The CDR3 runs to 14 residues. Per germline, CDR1 MDHEN and CDR2 SYDVKM. Trimming took 2 bases from V and 1 from J, leaving 8 bases between them.

V is TRBV10-3 and J is TRBJ2-3, with 7 bases fitting TRBD1. This CDR3 region has 15 residues. Germline CDR1 is ENHRY and CDR2 is SYGVKD. V lost 6 bases and J lost 2; bases outside the gene matches: 8. The CDR3 here is CAISATGVPTDTQYF. CDR3 sequence (DNA): TGTGCCATCAGCGCAACAGGGGTCCCCACAGATACGCAGTATTTT.

The rearrangement joins TRBV7-2 to TRBJ1-1; D remains ambiguous. The germline V gene encodes CDR1 SGHTA and CDR2 FQGNSA. The V gene lost 0 bases and the J gene lost 7 bases, with 21 bases spanning the gap. CDR3 length: 17 residues. As DNA, the CDR3 is TGTGCCAGCAGCTTAGCGCTAATTCTAAAGGGAGGTGGTGAAGCTTTCTTT. Protein product: CASSLALILKGGGEAFF. The full variable domain, rest sourced from reference TRBV7-2 and TRBJ1-1, is GAGVSQSPSNKVTEKGKDVELRCDPISGHTALYWYRQSLGQGLEFLIYFQGNSAPDKSGLPSDRFSAERTGGSVSTLTIQRTQQEDSAVYLCASSLALILKGGGEAFFGQGTRLTVV.

The V gene is TRBV7-8, the J gene TRBJ2-3; no definite D call. Trimming stripped 6 bases from V and 1 base from J, with 14 bases between. Germline-derived CDR1 and CDR2 are SGHVS and FQNEAQ. This CDR3 contains 15 residues. This CDR3 reads CASRRRPVGTDTQYF. The CDR3 coding sequence is TGTGCCAGCAGGAGACGACCTGTCGGCACAGATACGCAGTATTTT. Together with reference TRBV7-8 and TRBJ2-3, the CDR3 gives the full variable domain: GAGVSQSPRYKVAKRGQDVALRCDPISGHVSLFWYQQALGQGPEFLTYFQNEAQLDKSGLPSDRFFAERPEGSVSTLKIQRTQQEDSAVYLCASRRRPVGTDTQYFGPGTRLTVL.

This clone was recorded once. The sample carries other DNA sequences with the same CDR3. The chain employs TRBV7-9 and TRBJ2-7; 7 bases line up with TRBD2. This CDR3 spans 15 amino acids. The junction had 8 bases not matched to a gene; V was cut back by 4 bases and J by 2 bases. From germline, CDR1 is SEHNR and CDR2 FQNEAQ (reference sequence). CDR3 in amino acids: CASSYRAGVTYEQYF. The CDR3 DNA follows: TGTGCCAGCAGCTATAGGGCGGGAGTGACCTACGAGCAGTACTTC. Looking up the rest from reference TRBV7-9 and TRBJ2-7 gives the full variable domain: DTGVSQNPRHKITKRGQNVTFRCDPISEHNRLYWYRQTLGQGPEFLTYFQNEAQLEKSRLLSDRFSAERPKGSFSTLEIQRTEQGDSAMYLCASSYRAGVTYEQYFGPGTRLTVT.

About this clone itself: The sample carries other DNA sequences with the same CDR3. The V call is TRBV18, the J call TRBJ1-2; D is undetermined. Germline V CDR1 and CDR2: KGHSH, LQKENI. Trimming stripped 0 bases from V and 2 bases from J, with 4 bases between. CDR3 length: 13 amino acids. CDR3 amino acids: CASSPPDNYGYTF. The DNA for the CDR3 is TGTGCCAGCTCACCACCGGACAACTATGGCTACACCTTC.

The J gene is TRBJ2-1, the V gene TRBV9; no definite D call. This CDR3 contains 15 residues. V gave up 3 bases and J gave up 1 base, with 11 bases separating them. Germline CDR1 reads SGDLS; CDR2 reads YYNGEE. CDR3 nucleotide sequence: TGTGCCAGCAGCGCCGTCCCAGGATCCTACAATGAGCAGTTCTTC. Its protein is CASSAVPGSYNEQFF.

The CDR3 DNA reads TGTGCCAGCAGCGTAGGGGGCTATCCTTACAATGAGCAGTTCTTC. Encoded protein: CASSVGGYPYNEQFF. This chain links TRBV9 with TRBJ2-1, with D possibly being TRBD1 (5 bases). CDR1 is SGDLS, CDR2 YYNGEE, per germline. Trimming left V 0 bases short and J 4 bases short, with 11 bases between. This CDR3 has 15 amino acids.

The chain recombines TRBV5-1 with TRBJ1-2; possible D gene TRBD1, 5 bases. CDR1 and CDR2 from the germline V gene are SGHRS and YFSETQ. V dropped 2 bases and J dropped 0 bases, with 11 bases sitting between them. The length of the CDR3 is 15 residues. DNA for the CDR3: TGCGCCAGCAGCTTTGGGGGAACAGCTAACTATGGCTACACCTTC. Its translation: CASSFGGTANYGYTF.

The J gene is TRBJ1-6, the V gene TRBV30, with 8 bases lining up with TRBD1. CDR1 is GTSNPN and CDR2 is SVGIG in the germline V gene (reference sequence). Trimming at V came to 0 bases and at J to 7 bases, leaving 2 bases not matched to a gene. The CDR3 consists of 14 residues. CDR3 DNA: TGTGCCTGGAGTGTCGGGACAGGCAATTCACCCCTCCACTTT. This codes for CAWSVGTGNSPLHF.

The CDR3: CASSPRPQTYEQYF. The CDR3 nucleotides read TGTGCCAGCAGCCCTCGGCCGCAAACCTACGAGCAGTACTTC. The rearrangement links TRBV9 to TRBJ2-7; D unclear. Trimming took off 4 bases at V and 2 bases at J, with 13 bases between the two ends. This CDR3 has 14 amino acids. Germline V gene data show CDR1 as SGDLS and CDR2 as YYNGEE. Together with reference TRBV9 and TRBJ2-7, the CDR3 gives the full variable domain: DSGVTQTPKHLITATGQRVTLRCSPRSGDLSVYWYQQSLDQGLQFLIQYYNGEERAKGNILERFSAQQFPDLHSELNLSSLELGDSALYFCASSPRPQTYEQYFGPGTRLTVT.

The genes are TRBV10-1 and TRBJ2-1, with TRBD2 matching 11 bases. J lost 3 bases, V lost 3 bases, and 10 bases had no gene match. Germline CDR1 WNHNN, CDR2 SYGVQD (reference sequence). This CDR3 has 18 amino acids. CDR3 loop: CASSDPASGRPRYNEQFF. The CDR3 coding sequence is TGCGCCAGCAGTGACCCGGCTAGCGGGAGGCCTCGCTACAATGAGCAGTTCTTC.

The V call is TRBV19, the J call TRBJ1-5; no firm D call. V was pared by 6 bases and J by 2 bases, with 11 bases between. The CDR3 spans 14 residues. Germline V gene lookup returns CDR1 LNHDA and CDR2 SQIVND (reference sequence). The CDR3 reads CASRGGSRNQPQHF. CDR3 DNA sequence: TGTGCCAGTAGAGGAGGTTCTCGCAATCAGCCCCAGCATTTT. Combining the CDR3 with reference TRBV19 and TRBJ1-5 gives the whole variable domain DGGITQSPKYLFRKEGQNVTLSCEQNLNHDAMYWYRQDPGQGLRLIYYSQIVNDFQKGDIAEGYSVSREKKESFPLTVTSAQKNPTAFYLCASRGGSRNQPQHFGDGTRLSIL.

The chain uses TRBV10-3 and TRBJ1-1; 7 positions agree with TRBD1. The CDR3 runs to 15 residues. Germline assignment: CDR1 ENHRY and CDR2 SYGVKD. V dropped 1 base and J dropped 1; count of bases not matched to a gene: 3. The CDR3, as DNA: TGTGCCATCAGTGAGTTTGGGACAGAGAACACTGAAGCTTTCTTT. Translation: CAISEFGTENTEAFF.